Included here is one T cell receptor (beta chain) sequence, with context. The data derive from a study of blood T cell repertoires in COVID-19. Study context: Nucleic acid was either cDNA or gDNA, and it came from T cells, B-cell-depleted T cells, or PBMCs.

The authors' processing: Counts of nucleated cells, estimated from reference gene primer amplification, were obtained. Here immunoSEQ multiplex PCR was the method, and the copy in TCRdb shows in-frame clones only, minus some. D and trimming were read from the DNA, whereas the V and J calls and clone size are those reported in that table. The table has about 190,000 clones, roughly 78% seen once. This CDR3 has 14 amino acids. Looked up from germline, CDR1 is KGHSH and CDR2 is LQKENI. The V and J ends lost 4 bases and 2 bases, in that order; junction bases with no gene match: 4. The sample consisted of peripheral blood. This sequence originates from a woman aged 80 or older with active or convalescent COVID-19. This rearrangement joins TRBV18 to TRBJ2-5, with TRBD1 identical over 7 bases. The CDR3 reads CASSLYRGQETQYF. In DNA form, the CDR3 reads TGTGCCAGCTCACTTTACAGGGGACAAGAGACCCAGTACTTC. Looking up the rest from reference TRBV18 and TRBJ2-5 gives the full variable domain: NAGVMQNPRHLVRRRGQEARLRCSPMKGHSHVYWYRQLPEEGLKFMVYLQKENIIDESGMPKERFSAEFPKEGPSILRIQQVVRGDSAAYFCASSLYRGQETQYFGPGTRLLVL.